A single sample gave rise to the 22 T cell receptor beta chains below, sequenced in a study of STAT3 mutations in large granular lymphocyte leukemia. Study-wide findings and caveats: At least one immunodominant TCR beta clonotype appeared in every T-cell large granular lymphocyte leukemia patient.

Sequenced by immunoSEQ multiplex PCR; TCRdb stores in-frame clones only, minus some. The sample has 20,000 to 30,000 clones, 94% seen once. Which antigens these TCRs recognize remains unknown. Sequencing was performed on peripheral blood mononuclear cells. These receptors were collected from a middle-aged man with T-cell large granular lymphocyte leukemia. Some clones in this sample may be carry-over from other donors' samples.

V usage is TRBV7-6 and J usage is TRBJ2-1; D not certain. Germline loops: CDR1 SGHVS, CDR2 FNYEAQ. The CDR3 covers 12 residues. V lost 5 bases to trimming and J lost 4 bases, with 6 bases between them. CDR3 in amino acids: CASSLFYNEQFF. CDR3 nucleotide sequence: TGTGCCAGCAGCCTTTTTTACAATGAGCAGTTCTTC. Supplemented by reference TRBV7-6 and TRBJ2-1, the full variable domain reads GAGVSQSPRYKVTKRGQDVALRCDPISGHVSLYWYRQALGQGPEFLTYFNYEAQQDKSGLPNDRFSAERPEGSISTLTIQRTEQRDSAMYRCASSLFYNEQFFGPGTRLTVL.

This clone showed up just a few times. The J gene is TRBJ2-7, the V gene TRBV11-3; 8 positions match TRBD2. Trimming cost V 5 bases and J 4 bases; bases outside gene matches: 7. The CDR3 extends over 14 amino acids. Per germline, CDR1 SGHNT and CDR2 YENEEA. Here the CDR3 DNA reads TGTGCCAGCAGCCCGGGAGGGGGGCCTTACGAGCAGTACTTC. It translates to CASSPGGGPYEQYF.

The chain couples TRBV4-3 to TRBJ2-1, with a possible D match to TRBD1 (5 bases). This CDR3 comprises 13 residues. V lost 1 base and J 7 bases, leaving 8 bases between the germline ends. The V gene's germline CDR1 is LGHNA and CDR2 YSLEER. The CDR3, as DNA: TGCGCCAGCAGCCAAGTAGGGGAAAATGAGCAGTTCTTC. Translating gives CASSQVGENEQFF.

This clone came up a few times. V usage is TRBV5-1 and J usage is TRBJ1-6; D unresolved. This CDR3 spans 14 amino acids. Per the germline V gene, CDR1 is SGHRS and CDR2 is YFSETQ. The ends were cut back, 0 bases at V and 6 bases at J, with 7 bases in the middle. The CDR3 loop reads CASSLEGLNSPLHF. CDR3 nucleotides: TGCGCCAGCAGCTTGGAGGGCCTTAATTCACCCCTCCACTTT.

The CDR3 DNA follows: TGCGCCAGCAGCCCTGATCAGGGCTCGTTCGGCTACACCTTC. It is translated as CASSPDQGSFGYTF. The chain recombines TRBV4-1 with TRBJ1-2; TRBD1 might be the D (5 bases). The length of the CDR3 is 14 residues. V lost 4 bases, J lost 8 bases, and 17 bases lay in between. The germline CDR1 and CDR2 sequences are MGHRA and YSYEKL.

CDR3 protein: CASSLPGTYEQYF. CDR3 DNA sequence: TGCGCCAGCAGCTTACCGGGGACCTACGAGCAGTACTTC. This rearrangement joins TRBV5-1 to TRBJ2-7, with a weak D call TRBD2 (5 bases). CDR3 size: 13 residues. V lost 2 bases and J 2 bases, leaving 8 bases between the germline ends. Germline V gene data show CDR1 as SGHRS and CDR2 as YFSETQ.

The chain carries TRBV18 and TRBJ1-4; 8 bases line up with TRBD1. The length of the CDR3 is 15 residues. Germline V CDR1 and CDR2: KGHSH, LQKENI. The J segment lost 2 bases and the V segment lost 5 bases, leaving 4 bases of the junction unmatched. The DNA of the CDR3 is TGTGCCAGCTCAACCCGGACAGGGACTAATGAAAAACTGTTTTTT. This sequence encodes CASSTRTGTNEKLFF.

The chain combines TRBV27 with TRBJ2-5; D call uncertain. The CDR3 totals 13 residues. Trimming took off 6 bases at V and 5 bases at J, with 13 bases between the two ends. Germline-derived CDR1 and CDR2 are MNHEY and SMNVEV (reference sequence). The DNA of the CDR3 is TGTGCCAGCAGCCGATGGACGGGTGAGACCCAGTACTTC. Its protein is CASSRWTGETQYF.

V gene TRBV7-6 combines with J gene TRBJ1-4; the match to TRBD1 covers 9 bases. This CDR3 region has 16 residues. V gave up 5 bases and J gave up 4 bases; unmatched junction bases: 8. Germline CDR1 SGHVS, CDR2 FNYEAQ. CDR3 loop: CASSPRPGQGNEKLFF. The CDR3 DNA follows: TGTGCCAGCAGCCCCCGTCCGGGACAGGGTAATGAAAAACTGTTTTTT.

CDR3 coding DNA: TGTGCCAGCTCCCTCCGTCAGATCGCAACTAATGAAAAACTGTTTTTT. Protein sequence: CASSLRQIATNEKLFF. The rearrangement uses TRBV18 and TRBJ1-4; no clear D gene. V dropped 6 bases and J dropped 0 bases, with 14 bases sitting between them. The germline gives CDR1 KGHSH, CDR2 LQKENI. The CDR3 covers 16 residues. Looking up the rest from reference TRBV18 and TRBJ1-4 gives the full variable domain: NAGVMQNPRHLVRRRGQEARLRCSPMKGHSHVYWYRQLPEEGLKFMVYLQKENIIDESGMPKERFSAEFPKEGPSILRIQQVVRGDSAAYFCASSLRQIATNEKLFFGSGTQLSVL.

This chain links TRBV7-2 with TRBJ1-5; 9 nucleotides line up with TRBD1. The CDR3 sequence is 15 residues long. Germline assignment: CDR1 SGHTA and CDR2 FQGNSA. V lost 5 bases to trimming and J lost 5 bases; unmatched junction nucleotides: 7. The CDR3 region has the DNA TGTGCCAGCAGCGACGGACAGGGGCGATATCAGCCCCAGCATTTT. Its translation is CASSDGQGRYQPQHF.

V is TRBV6-5 and J is TRBJ2-3, with D possibly called TRBD1 or TRBD2 (5 bases each). With 5 bases removed from V and 7 bases from J, the gap between germline ends came to 19 bases. Germline CDR1 is MNHEY and CDR2 is SVGAGI. This CDR3 comprises 15 residues. CDR3 loop: CASSPQRGGENTQYF. The CDR3 DNA is TGTGCCAGCAGTCCTCAAAGGGGTGGGGAGAATACGCAGTATTTT.

This clone was counted once. The rearrangement joins TRBV11-2 to TRBJ2-5; 7 nucleotides match TRBD1. With V trimmed by 6 bases and J by 1 base, 8 bases remained unmatched. This CDR3 comprises 15 residues. Germline values: CDR1 SGHAT, CDR2 FQNNGV. CDR3 bases: TGTGCCAGCAGATCCACTAGGGACAGCCAAGAGACCCAGTACTTC. It encodes CASRSTRDSQETQYF.

The rearrangement joins TRBV5-6 to TRBJ2-1; 10 nucleotides align to TRBD1. Germline V lookup: CDR1 SGHDT, CDR2 YYEEEE. With 5 bases clipped from V and 2 bases from J, the junction kept 4 bases outside the gene matches. The CDR3 length is 15 residues. This CDR3 reads CASSSGQGAYNEQFF. Written as DNA, the CDR3 is TGTGCCAGCAGTTCTGGACAGGGGGCCTACAATGAGCAGTTCTTC.

The V and J genes are TRBV6-5 and TRBJ2-7; 8 bases are a match to TRBD1. CDR3 length equals 13 residues. Trimming cost V 8 bases and J 0 bases; bases outside gene matches: 3. The V gene's germline CDR1 is MNHEY and CDR2 SVGAGI. This chain's CDR3 is CASFGQGSYEQYF. The CDR3, as DNA: TGTGCCAGCTTCGGACAGGGCTCCTACGAGCAGTACTTC.

V and J are TRBV19 and TRBJ2-7, with 7 bases lining up with TRBD1. The CDR3 runs 16 residues. The ends lost 5 bases at V and 2 bases at J; junction bases unmatched: 12. CDR1 is LNHDA and CDR2 is SQIVND in the germline V gene (reference sequence). CDR3: CASSSGPRTGAYEQYF. CDR3 nucleotides: TGTGCCAGTAGTTCGGGCCCCCGGACAGGAGCCTACGAGCAGTACTTC. The entire variable domain, with the rest obtained from reference TRBV19 and TRBJ2-7, is as follows: DGGITQSPKYLFRKEGQNVTLSCEQNLNHDAMYWYRQDPGQGLRLIYYSQIVNDFQKGDIAEGYSVSREKKESFPLTVTSAQKNPTAFYLCASSSGPRTGAYEQYFGPGTRLTVT.

This sequence joins TRBV6-5 and TRBJ1-6; no firm D call. Trimming shortened V by 5 bases and J by 8 bases, and 16 bases separated the two germline ends. CDR3 length equals 15 residues. Per germline, CDR1 MNHEY and CDR2 SVGAGI. The CDR3 nucleotides read TGTGCCAGCAGTCCTAACCGGGAAAAACATTCACCCCTCCACTTT. This gives the protein CASSPNREKHSPLHF.

This chain joins TRBV28 and TRBJ1-1; D might be TRBD1 (6 bases). The germline V gene encodes CDR1 MDHEN and CDR2 SYDVKM. This CDR3 is built from 14 residues. The V end lost 5 bases, the J end lost 6 bases, and 16 bases lay between the germline ends. CDR3 nucleotides: TGTGCCAGCAGTAGACCCCGGGACAAATCTGAAGCTTTCTTT. Translated: CASSRPRDKSEAFF.

The CDR3 here is CASSLGGTGGARDTQYF. In DNA, the CDR3 is TGCGCCAGCAGCTTGGGGGGTACAGGGGGCGCGAGAGATACGCAGTATTTT. V and J are TRBV5-1 and TRBJ2-3; 9 nucleotides line up with TRBD1. Germline lookup yields CDR1 SGHRS and CDR2 YFSETQ. With 0 bases clipped from V and 5 bases from J, the junction kept 10 bases outside the gene matches. The CDR3 length is 17 residues. The full variable domain, rest sourced from reference TRBV5-1 and TRBJ2-3, is KAGVTQTPRYLIKTRGQQVTLSCSPISGHRSVSWYQQTPGQGLQFLFEYFSETQRNKGNFPGRFSGRQFSNSRSEMNVSTLELGDSALYLCASSLGGTGGARDTQYFGPGTRLTVL.

The rearrangement uses TRBV7-9 and TRBJ1-3; TRBD1 might be the D (5 bases). The CDR3 extends over 18 amino acids. Trimming shortened V by 4 bases and J by 0 bases, and 19 bases separated the two germline ends. Germline V lookup: CDR1 SEHNR, CDR2 FQNEAQ (reference sequence). The CDR3 sequence is CASSSLTITGPSGNTIYF. CDR3 sequence (DNA): TGTGCCAGCAGCTCCCTAACTATTACAGGACCCTCTGGAAACACCATATATTTT. Supplemented by reference TRBV7-9 and TRBJ1-3, the full variable domain reads DTGVSQNPRHKITKRGQNVTFRCDPISEHNRLYWYRQTLGQGPEFLTYFQNEAQLEKSRLLSDRFSAERPKGSFSTLEIQRTEQGDSAMYLCASSSLTITGPSGNTIYFGEGSWLTVV.

The V call is TRBV29-1, the J call TRBJ2-2, with D perhaps matching TRBD1 or TRBD2 (6 bases each). Germline V gene data show CDR1 as SQVTM and CDR2 as ANQGSEA. Trimming stripped 4 bases from V and 1 base from J, with 13 bases between. The CDR3 contains 15 residues. The CDR3 here is CSVVWGALNTGELFF. CDR3 bases: TGCAGCGTTGTATGGGGGGCTTTGAACACCGGGGAGCTGTTTTTT.

The gene calls are TRBV2 and TRBJ2-5; D might be TRBD1 (5 bases). This CDR3 is 14 amino acids long. Germline V CDR1 and CDR2: SNHLY, FYNNEI. Between the trimmed V and J ends, which lost 3 bases and 3 bases, there was a span of 11 bases. CDR3 region: CASSEMQGKETQYF. The CDR3 DNA is TGTGCCAGCAGTGAGATGCAGGGTAAAGAGACCCAGTACTTC.